The 13 T cell receptor beta chains reported below all come from one sample, sequenced in a study of T cell changes during pregnancy in multiple sclerosis. Using immunoSEQ multiplex PCR, the repertoire was profiled, and TCRdb retains in-frame clones only, with some absent. Here the sample spans fewer than 85,000 clones, 90% to 95% being singletons. The starting material was peripheral blood, obtained in the first trimester of pregnancy. These receptors all stem from a female donor in good health, enrolled as a control in a pregnancy study.

The V call is TRBV5-1, the J call TRBJ2-5; 7 bases line up with TRBD2. The germline V gene has CDR1 SGHRS and CDR2 YFSETQ. V lost 2 bases to trimming and J lost 3 bases; unmatched junction nucleotides: 1. The CDR3 runs to 13 residues. In DNA, the CDR3 is TGCGCCAGCAGCTTAGCGGGAAAAGAGACCCAGTACTTC. This encodes CASSLAGKETQYF.

This rearrangement joins TRBV5-1 to TRBJ2-6; TRBD1 matches at 7 bases. This CDR3 region has 16 residues. Germline CDR1 is SGHRS and CDR2 is YFSETQ. The ends lost 0 bases at V and 3 bases at J; junction bases unmatched: 3. The chain's CDR3 is CASSLGQGGGANVLTF. Written as DNA, the CDR3 is TGCGCCAGCAGCTTGGGACAGGGTGGTGGGGCCAACGTCCTGACTTTC.

The chain uses TRBV9 and TRBJ1-2; possible D gene TRBD1, 6 bases. The CDR3 is 14 amino acids. The V end lost 2 bases, the J end lost 5 bases, and 13 bases lay between the germline ends. From germline, CDR1 is SGDLS and CDR2 YYNGEE. The CDR3 loop reads CASSVLQGGYGYTF. The CDR3 DNA sequence: TGTGCCAGCAGCGTGCTACAGGGTGGGTATGGCTACACCTTC.

CDR3 region: CASSLSMGHNTEAFF. The CDR3 coding sequence is TGTGCCAGCAGCCTGTCGATGGGACACAACACTGAAGCTTTCTTT. The chain combines TRBV5-4 with TRBJ1-1, with D perhaps matching TRBD1 (6 bases). V gave up 4 bases and J gave up 2 bases, with 15 bases separating them. Germline V gives CDR1 SGHNT, CDR2 YYREEE (reference sequence). This CDR3 contains 15 residues.

The gene calls are TRBV28 and TRBJ2-7, with a weak D call TRBD1 (5 bases). V was shortened by 4 bases and J by 4 bases, with 11 bases between the two germline ends. Germline-derived CDR1 and CDR2 are MDHEN and SYDVKM. This CDR3 comprises 13 residues. The CDR3 spells CASSSYPGYEQYF. The CDR3 bases are TGTGCCAGCAGTTCCTACCCAGGGTACGAGCAGTACTTC. Supplemented by reference TRBV28 and TRBJ2-7, the full variable domain reads DVKVTQSSRYLVKRTGEKVFLECVQDMDHENMFWYRQDPGLGLRLIYFSYDVKMKEKGDIPEGYSVSREKKERFSLILESASTNQTSMYLCASSSYPGYEQYFGPGTRLTVT.

V and J are TRBV7-9 and TRBJ2-3; 11 bases line up with TRBD2. In germline, CDR1 is SEHNR, CDR2 FQNEAQ (reference sequence). CDR3 length: 14 residues. After removal of 5 bases from V and 7 bases from J, the junction contained 5 bases not matched to a gene. CDR3: CASSRTSGGNTQYF. CDR3 DNA: TGTGCCAGCAGCCGCACTAGCGGGGGTAATACGCAGTATTTT.

Turning to this clone: The germline gene is not matched at one end of the junction; a read error may be the cause. This sequence joins TRBV4-1 and TRBJ1-2; D is ambiguous. Germline-derived CDR1 and CDR2 are MGHRA and YSYEKL. The CDR3 spans 12 residues. For the CDR3, the DNA is TGCGCCAGCAGCCAAGGGACTGGGATCGGGTTCTTC. Protein product: CASSQGTGIGFF.

The chain joins TRBV6-1 to TRBJ2-7; possibly TRBD1 for D (5 bases). The CDR3 has 18 residues. CDR1 and CDR2 from the germline V gene are MNHNS and SASEGT. Trimming took off 2 bases at V and 3 bases at J, with 23 bases between the two ends. CDR3 sequence (DNA): TGTGCCAGCAGTGAAAGGTGGCGGACACCTCAGTCACTCTACGAGCAGTACTTC. Amino acids: CASSERWRTPQSLYEQYF.

The chain employs TRBV19 and TRBJ2-3, with TRBD2 matching over 11 bases. This CDR3 spans 15 amino acids. Looked up from germline, CDR1 is LNHDA and CDR2 is SQIVND (reference sequence). After removal of 5 bases from V and 4 bases from J, the junction contained 5 bases not matched to a gene. The chain's CDR3 is CASSFGLAGADTQYF. DNA of the CDR3: TGTGCCAGTAGTTTTGGACTAGCGGGCGCAGATACGCAGTATTTT.

The genes are TRBV11-2 and TRBJ2-1; D is perhaps TRBD2 (5 bases). Deletions cut 6 bases from V and 8 bases from J, with 20 bases between. The CDR3 extends over 15 amino acids. Per the germline V gene, CDR1 is SGHAT and CDR2 is FQNNGV. The CDR3: CASSTIDGKVDEQFF. The CDR3 nucleotides read TGTGCCAGCAGTACAATCGACGGGAAGGTGGATGAGCAGTTCTTC.

The V and J genes are TRBV10-3 and TRBJ1-5; 7 positions agree with TRBD1. There are 14 residues in the CDR3. J lost 6 bases, V lost 5 bases, and 7 bases had no gene match. The germline V gene encodes CDR1 ENHRY and CDR2 SYGVKD. CDR3: CAISRGLVGQPQHF. The CDR3 nucleotides read TGTGCCATCAGTAGGGGGCTTGTTGGTCAGCCCCAGCATTTT.

This chain uses TRBV10-3 with TRBJ2-7; possibly TRBD1 for D (6 bases). The CDR3 extends over 14 amino acids. Between the trimmed V and J ends, which lost 6 bases and 5 bases, there was a span of 17 bases. Per germline, CDR1 ENHRY and CDR2 SYGVKD. CDR3 nucleotides: TGTGCCATCAGGGAGGACAGTCAGGTCCACGAGCAGTACTTC. This sequence encodes CAIREDSQVHEQYF.

The J gene is TRBJ1-1, the V gene TRBV2; 8 nucleotides line up with TRBD1. Germline lookup yields CDR1 SNHLY and CDR2 FYNNEI. The CDR3 contains 14 residues. Trimming cost V 4 bases and J 5 bases; bases outside gene matches: 6. CDR3 loop: CASSVQGAETEAFF. CDR3 DNA sequence: TGTGCCAGCAGTGTTCAGGGGGCGGAAACTGAAGCTTTCTTT.